The entry that follows covers one TCR beta chain sequence. CDR1 and CDR2 from the germline V gene are MDHEN and SYDVKM. V was shortened by 3 bases and J by 4 bases, with 13 bases between the two germline ends. CDR3 length: 15 residues. These data originate in a study of blood T cell repertoires in COVID-19. Only in-frame clones appear in the TCRdb table, and some are missing; sequencing was by immunoSEQ multiplex PCR. The table has some 200,000 clones, 92% seen once; the top ten hold more than 0.95%. This clonotype was obtained from a man aged 30 to 39 with acute or convalescent COVID-19. Source material: peripheral blood. The J gene is TRBJ1-5, the V gene TRBV28; perhaps TRBD1 as D (5 bases). CDR3 bases: TGTGCCAGCAGTTTTCGGGCAGGGTCAAATCAGCCCCAGCATTTT. It codes for CASSFRAGSNQPQHF. The full variable domain, with the rest looked up from reference TRBV28 and TRBJ1-5, is DVKVTQSSRYLVKRTGEKVFLECVQDMDHENMFWYRQDPGLGLRLIYFSYDVKMKEKGDIPEGYSVSREKKERFSLILESASTNQTSMYLCASSFRAGSNQPQHFGDGTRLSIL.